This TCR beta chain emerged from a study of blood T cell repertoires in COVID-19. For the study at large: The United States, Italy and Spain supplied acute and convalescent COVID-19 samples. PBMCs, B-cell-depleted T cells, or T cells were the source of the cDNA or gDNA that made up the material.

Authors' processing steps: Amplification with reference gene primers provided the estimates of nucleated cell counts. Measured with immunoSEQ multiplex PCR; TCRdb has only the in-frame clones, and not every one. V and J calls and clone size are as listed in that table; D and trimming were resolved from the DNA. The sample lists some 100,000 clones; approximately 82% were seen once. The CDR3 consists of 13 residues. Germline-derived CDR1 and CDR2 are SGHTA and FQGNSA. Trimming shortened V by 1 base and J by 2 bases, and 5 bases separated the two germline ends. Sequencing was performed on peripheral blood. V gene TRBV7-2 combines with J gene TRBJ1-2; no reliable D call. This sequence was found in a woman aged 55 to 70 with acute or convalescent COVID-19. The CDR3 spells CASSLVQNYGYTF. The CDR3, as DNA: TGTGCCAGCAGCTTAGTACAGAACTATGGCTACACCTTC. The whole variable domain, remainder taken from reference TRBV7-2 and TRBJ1-2, is GAGVSQSPSNKVTEKGKDVELRCDPISGHTALYWYRQSLGQGLEFLIYFQGNSAPDKSGLPSDRFSAERTGGSVSTLTIQRTQQEDSAVYLCASSLVQNYGYTFGSGTRLTVV.